This passage covers 5 T cell receptor beta chains from one sample sequenced in a study of T cells in Graves' hyperthyroidism and ophthalmopathy. Authors of the study amplified TCR beta CDR3 regions from RNA transcripts. TCR CDR3 underwent first-round RT-PCR with the HTBI primer set. TCRdb re-derived calls from the multiplex PCR reads in MiXCR, one entry per CDR3 protein. Found here are about 590,000 distinct CDR3 sequences, approximately 15% of them singletons; the top ten hold 7.1%. The sequencing sample was made of blood. These receptors all come from a woman in her late teens or twenties with Graves' ophthalmopathy.

This clonotype was detected ten times or more. The genes are TRBV7-2 and TRBJ2-1; TRBD2 matches 12 bases. The CDR3 loop spans 15 amino acids. V shed 5 bases and J 6 bases; nucleotides not matched to a gene: 5. Per germline, CDR1 SGHTA and CDR2 FQGNSA. This CDR3 is CASSPTSGSLNEQFF. The CDR3 coding sequence is TGTGCCAGCAGCCCGACTAGCGGGAGTCTCAATGAGCAGTTCTTC.

This clonotype showed up many times. This rearrangement joins TRBV28 to TRBJ2-7; 14 bases map to TRBD2. This CDR3 spans 15 amino acids. CDR1 MDHEN and CDR2 SYDVKM come from the germline V gene. V lost 3 bases, J lost 7 bases, and 5 bases stayed unmatched. CDR3 in amino acids: CASSLTSGRVGEQYF. In DNA form, the CDR3 reads TGTGCCAGCAGTTTGACTAGCGGGAGGGTGGGAGAGCAGTACTTC.

This clonotype came up many times. This chain links TRBV12-3 or TRBV12-4 with TRBJ2-3; D is ambiguous. This CDR3 has 13 residues. V was shortened by 3 bases and J by 2 bases, with 6 bases between the two germline ends. The CDR3 sequence: CASSFGSTDTQYF. For the CDR3, the DNA is TGTGCCAGCAGTTTTGGCTCCACAGATACGCAGTATTTT.

This clonotype was seen a handful of times. A much larger clone is a single base away; this may be a read error. This chain links TRBV20-1 with TRBJ2-7; no firm D call. From germline, CDR1 is DFQATT and CDR2 SNEGSKA (reference sequence). The length of the CDR3 is 14 residues. CDR3 sequence: CSATRSPRPYVQYF. CDR3 bases: TGCAGTGCCACCAGGTCCCCGAGACCCTACGTGCAGTACTTC.

This clonotype was found many times. The CDR3: CASSKGLGEQFF. For the CDR3, the DNA is TGTGCCAGTAGTAAGGGGCTTGGTGAGCAGTTCTTC. The chain has TRBV19 and TRBJ2-1; D is perhaps TRBD1 (5 bases). Germline-derived CDR1 and CDR2 are LNHDA and SQIVND (reference sequence). The length of the CDR3 is 12 residues. V lost 4 bases, J lost 9 bases, and 10 bases lay in between.